This T cell receptor beta chain was profiled in a study of regulatory T cells in long-lasting Graves disease. CDR3-region Arm-PCR and iRepertoire HTBI primers produced the TCR beta libraries. TCRdb re-called the multiplex PCR reads with MiXCR, one entry per CDR3 protein. The data show approximately 390,000 distinct CDR3 sequences, around 15% seen once. Germline V gives CDR1 SGDLS, CDR2 YYNGEE. The CDR3 totals 12 residues. Between the trimmed V and J ends, which lost 3 bases and 3 bases, there was a span of 6 bases. The time point was: newly diagnosed GD, antithyroid drugs for less than 3 months. After RNA was extracted from PBMCs, the TCR library was made from it. This same sample was also part of a study on T cells in Graves' hyperthyroidism and ophthalmopathy.

The input for sequencing was peripheral blood mononuclear cells (PBMCs), taken at new diagnosis, from a patient treated with antithyroid drugs. This sequence was found in a woman aged 18-35 years with Graves disease. The chain recombines TRBV9 with TRBJ2-5, with TRBD2 as a possible D gene (5 bases). CDR3 DNA sequence: TGTGCCAGCAGCGGGGGAGAAGAGACCCAGTACTTC. Protein: CASSGGEETQYF.